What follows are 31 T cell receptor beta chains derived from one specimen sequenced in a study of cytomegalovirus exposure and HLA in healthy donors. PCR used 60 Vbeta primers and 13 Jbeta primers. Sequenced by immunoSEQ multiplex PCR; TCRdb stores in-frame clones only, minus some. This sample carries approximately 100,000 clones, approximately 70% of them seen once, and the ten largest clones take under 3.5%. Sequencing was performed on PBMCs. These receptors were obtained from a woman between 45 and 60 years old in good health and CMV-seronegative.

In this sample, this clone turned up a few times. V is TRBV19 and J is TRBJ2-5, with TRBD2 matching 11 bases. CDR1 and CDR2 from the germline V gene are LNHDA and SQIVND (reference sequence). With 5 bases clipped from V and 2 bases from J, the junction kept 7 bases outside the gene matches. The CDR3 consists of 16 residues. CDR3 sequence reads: CASSPLAGAWQETQYF. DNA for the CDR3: TGTGCCAGTAGTCCACTAGCGGGGGCCTGGCAAGAGACCCAGTACTTC.

The CDR3 region has the DNA TGTGCCAGCAGCATATACCAGGGACAGAACTATGGCTACACCTTC. Amino acids: CASSIYQGQNYGYTF. V and J are TRBV7-9 and TRBJ1-2, with TRBD1 identical over 7 bases. After removal of 5 bases from V and 2 bases from J, the junction contained 8 bases not matched to a gene. Germline CDR1 SEHNR, CDR2 FQNEAQ (reference sequence). The CDR3 runs 15 residues.

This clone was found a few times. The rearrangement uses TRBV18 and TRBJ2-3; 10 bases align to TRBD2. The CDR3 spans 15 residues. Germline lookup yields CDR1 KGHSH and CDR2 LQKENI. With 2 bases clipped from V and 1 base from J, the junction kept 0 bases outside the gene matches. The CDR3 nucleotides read TGTGCCAGCTCACCAGGACTAGCGGGCACAGATACGCAGTATTTT. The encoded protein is CASSPGLAGTDTQYF.

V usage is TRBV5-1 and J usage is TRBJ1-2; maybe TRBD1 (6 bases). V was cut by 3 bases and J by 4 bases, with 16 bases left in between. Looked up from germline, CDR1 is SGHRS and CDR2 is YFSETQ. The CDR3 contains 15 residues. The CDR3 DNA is TGCGCCAGCAGCTCGGGAAGCAGGGGTAGCTATGGCTACACCTTC. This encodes CASSSGSRGSYGYTF. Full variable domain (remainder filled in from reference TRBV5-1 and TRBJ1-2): KAGVTQTPRYLIKTRGQQVTLSCSPISGHRSVSWYQQTPGQGLQFLFEYFSETQRNKGNFPGRFSGRQFSNSRSEMNVSTLELGDSALYLCASSSGSRGSYGYTFGSGTRLTVV.

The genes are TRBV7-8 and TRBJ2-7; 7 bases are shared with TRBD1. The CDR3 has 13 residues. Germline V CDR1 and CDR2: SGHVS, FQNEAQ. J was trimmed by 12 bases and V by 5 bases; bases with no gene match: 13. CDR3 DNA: TGTGCCAGCAGCACCCATACTAGACAGGGACCGTACTTC. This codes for CASSTHTRQGPYF.

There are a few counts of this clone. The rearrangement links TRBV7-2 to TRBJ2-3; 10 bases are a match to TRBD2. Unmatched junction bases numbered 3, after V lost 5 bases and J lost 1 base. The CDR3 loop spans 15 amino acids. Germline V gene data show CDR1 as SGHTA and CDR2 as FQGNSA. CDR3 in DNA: TGTGCCAGCAGCCGAGGACTAGCGGGCACAGATACGCAGTATTTT. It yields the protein CASSRGLAGTDTQYF.

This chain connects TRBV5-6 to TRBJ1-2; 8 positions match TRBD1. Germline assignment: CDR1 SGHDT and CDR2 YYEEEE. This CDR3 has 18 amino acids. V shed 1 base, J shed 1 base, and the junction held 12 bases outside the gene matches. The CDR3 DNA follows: TGTGCCAGCAGCTTGATGAGAGGGACAGGAGGATATAACTATGGCTACACCTTC. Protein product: CASSLMRGTGGYNYGYTF. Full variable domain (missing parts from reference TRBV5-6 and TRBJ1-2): DAGVTQSPTHLIKTRGQQVTLRCSPKSGHDTVSWYQQALGQGPQFIFQYYEEEERQRGNFPDRFSGHQFPNYSSELNVNALLLGDSALYLCASSLMRGTGGYNYGYTFGSGTRLTVV.

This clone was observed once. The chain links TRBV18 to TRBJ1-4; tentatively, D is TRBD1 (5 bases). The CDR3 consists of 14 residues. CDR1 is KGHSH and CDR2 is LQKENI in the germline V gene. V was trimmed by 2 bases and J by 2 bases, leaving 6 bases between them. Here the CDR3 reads CASSPRGTNEKLFF. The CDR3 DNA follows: TGTGCCAGCTCACCAAGGGGTACTAATGAAAAACTGTTTTTT. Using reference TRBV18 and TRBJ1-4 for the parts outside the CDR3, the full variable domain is NAGVMQNPRHLVRRRGQEARLRCSPMKGHSHVYWYRQLPEEGLKFMVYLQKENIIDESGMPKERFSAEFPKEGPSILRIQQVVRGDSAAYFCASSPRGTNEKLFFGSGTQLSVL.

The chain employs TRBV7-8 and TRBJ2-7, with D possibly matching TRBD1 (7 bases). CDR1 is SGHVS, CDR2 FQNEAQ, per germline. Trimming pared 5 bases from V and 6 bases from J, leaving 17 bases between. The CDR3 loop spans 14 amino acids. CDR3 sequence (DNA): TGTGCCAGCAGCCCGGGGGCAGGGGGATTCGAGCAGTACTTC. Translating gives CASSPGAGGFEQYF. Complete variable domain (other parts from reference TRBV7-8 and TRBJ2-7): GAGVSQSPRYKVAKRGQDVALRCDPISGHVSLFWYQQALGQGPEFLTYFQNEAQLDKSGLPSDRFFAERPEGSVSTLKIQRTQQEDSAVYLCASSPGAGGFEQYFGPGTRLTVT.

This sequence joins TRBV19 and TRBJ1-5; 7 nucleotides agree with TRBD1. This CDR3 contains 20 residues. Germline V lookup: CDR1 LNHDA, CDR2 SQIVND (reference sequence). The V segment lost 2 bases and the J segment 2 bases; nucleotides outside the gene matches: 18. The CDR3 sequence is CASSIRRDRGGFRGNQPQHF. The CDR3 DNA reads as TGTGCCAGTAGTATAAGGCGGGACAGAGGGGGTTTTCGAGGCAATCAGCCCCAGCATTTT.

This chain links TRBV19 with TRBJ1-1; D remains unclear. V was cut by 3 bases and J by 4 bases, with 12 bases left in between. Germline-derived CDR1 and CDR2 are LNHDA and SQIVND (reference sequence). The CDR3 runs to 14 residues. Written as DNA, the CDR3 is TGTGCCAGTAGTATTATTGACACTGGCACTGAAGCTTTCTTT. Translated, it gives CASSIIDTGTEAFF.

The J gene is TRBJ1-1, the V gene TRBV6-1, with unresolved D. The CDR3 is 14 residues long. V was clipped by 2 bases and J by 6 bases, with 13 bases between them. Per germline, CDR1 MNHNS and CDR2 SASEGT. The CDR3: CASSEMSGLAEAFF. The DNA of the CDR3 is TGTGCCAGCAGTGAAATGTCAGGATTGGCTGAAGCTTTCTTT.

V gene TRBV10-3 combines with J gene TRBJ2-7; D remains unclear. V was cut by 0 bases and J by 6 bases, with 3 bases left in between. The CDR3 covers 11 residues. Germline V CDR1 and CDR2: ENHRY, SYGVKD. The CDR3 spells CAISESREQYF. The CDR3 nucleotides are TGTGCCATCAGTGAGTCTCGCGAGCAGTACTTC.

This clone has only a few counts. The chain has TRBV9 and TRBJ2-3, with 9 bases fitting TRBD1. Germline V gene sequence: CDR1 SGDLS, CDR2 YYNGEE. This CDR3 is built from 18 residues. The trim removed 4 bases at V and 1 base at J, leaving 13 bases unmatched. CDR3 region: CASSTRTGVWGGTDTQYF. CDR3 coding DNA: TGTGCCAGCAGCACCAGGACAGGGGTTTGGGGCGGCACAGATACGCAGTATTTT.

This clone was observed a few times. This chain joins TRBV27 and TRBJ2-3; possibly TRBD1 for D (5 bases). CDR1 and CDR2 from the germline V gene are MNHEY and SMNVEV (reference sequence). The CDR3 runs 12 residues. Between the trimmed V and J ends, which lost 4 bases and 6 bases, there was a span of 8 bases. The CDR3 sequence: CASSSQADTQYF. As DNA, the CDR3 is TGTGCCAGCAGTTCACAGGCCGATACGCAGTATTTT.

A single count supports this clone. CDR3: CASFLGTGLSGANVLTF. The CDR3 nucleotides are TGCGCCAGTTTCTTGGGGACAGGCCTCTCTGGGGCCAACGTCCTGACTTTC. This rearrangement joins TRBV5-1 to TRBJ2-6, with 8 bases fitting TRBD1. The CDR3 extends over 17 amino acids. The trim removed 8 bases at V and 0 bases at J, leaving 10 bases unmatched. Germline-derived CDR1 and CDR2 are SGHRS and YFSETQ.

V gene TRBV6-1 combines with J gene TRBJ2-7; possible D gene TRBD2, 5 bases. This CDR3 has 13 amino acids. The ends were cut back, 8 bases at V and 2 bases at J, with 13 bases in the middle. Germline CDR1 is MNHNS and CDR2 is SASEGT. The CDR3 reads CASLAGPTYEQYF. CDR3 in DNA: TGTGCCAGCCTGGCGGGCCCAACCTACGAGCAGTACTTC.

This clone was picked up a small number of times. CDR3 bases: TGTGCCTGGAGAGCTACAGGGTTGGGCAATCAGCCCCAGCATTTT. It encodes CAWRATGLGNQPQHF. The chain couples TRBV30 to TRBJ1-5; perhaps TRBD1 as D (6 bases). Trimming pared 3 bases from V and 2 bases from J, leaving 14 bases between. The CDR3 extends over 15 amino acids. Looked up from germline, CDR1 is GTSNPN and CDR2 is SVGIG (reference sequence). Drawing the rest from reference TRBV30 and TRBJ1-5, the complete variable domain is SQTIHQWPATLVQPVGSPLSLECTVEGTSNPNLYWYRQAAGRGLQLLFYSVGIGQISSEVPQNLSASRPQDRQFILSSKKLLLSDSGFYLCAWRATGLGNQPQHFGDGTRLSIL.

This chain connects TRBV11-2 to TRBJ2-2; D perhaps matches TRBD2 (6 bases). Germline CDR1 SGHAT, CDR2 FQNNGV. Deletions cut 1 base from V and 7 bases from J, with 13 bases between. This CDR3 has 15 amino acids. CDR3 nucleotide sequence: TGTGCCAGCAGCTTAGGTCTAGCGAGGAACGGGGAGCTGTTTTTT. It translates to CASSLGLARNGELFF.

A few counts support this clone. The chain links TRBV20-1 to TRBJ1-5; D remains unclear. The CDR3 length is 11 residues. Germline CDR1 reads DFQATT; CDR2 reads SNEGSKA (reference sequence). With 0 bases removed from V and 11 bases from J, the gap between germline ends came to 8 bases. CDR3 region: CSARDRRAQHF. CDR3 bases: TGCAGTGCTAGAGATCGGAGAGCCCAGCATTTT.

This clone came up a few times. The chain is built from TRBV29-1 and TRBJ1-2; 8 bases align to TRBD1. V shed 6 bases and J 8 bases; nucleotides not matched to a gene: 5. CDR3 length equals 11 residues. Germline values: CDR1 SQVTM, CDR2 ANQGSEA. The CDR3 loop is CSVGQGNGYTF. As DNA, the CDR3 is TGCAGCGTCGGACAGGGAAACGGCTACACCTTC.

The CDR3 sequence: CASTWDSRRLYEQYF. As DNA, the CDR3 is TGTGCCAGCACTTGGGACTCCCGACGCCTCTACGAGCAGTACTTC. The V call is TRBV6-5, the J call TRBJ2-7; D might be TRBD2 (6 bases). Deletions cut 7 bases from V and 3 bases from J, with 19 bases between. Germline V gives CDR1 MNHEY, CDR2 SVGAGI. The CDR3 spans 15 residues.

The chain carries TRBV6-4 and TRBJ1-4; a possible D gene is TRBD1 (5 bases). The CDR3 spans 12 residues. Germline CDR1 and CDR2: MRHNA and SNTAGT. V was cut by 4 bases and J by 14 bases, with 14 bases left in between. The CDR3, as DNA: TGTGCCAGCAGTGCCGCGGGGGGGAAGCTGTTTTTT. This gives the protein CASSAAGGKLFF.

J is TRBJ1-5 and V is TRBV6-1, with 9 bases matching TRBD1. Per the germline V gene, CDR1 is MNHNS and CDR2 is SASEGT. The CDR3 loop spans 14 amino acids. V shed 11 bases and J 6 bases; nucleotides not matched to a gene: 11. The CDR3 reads CAGQTGGVGQPQHF. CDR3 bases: TGTGCCGGCCAGACAGGGGGGGTTGGTCAGCCCCAGCATTTT.

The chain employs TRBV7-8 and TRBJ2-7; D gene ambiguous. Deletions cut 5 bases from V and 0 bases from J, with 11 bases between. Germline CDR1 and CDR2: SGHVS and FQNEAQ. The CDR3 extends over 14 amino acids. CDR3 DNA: TGTGCCAGCAGCGCATCAGTCCTCTCCTACGAGCAGTACTTC. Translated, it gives CASSASVLSYEQYF.

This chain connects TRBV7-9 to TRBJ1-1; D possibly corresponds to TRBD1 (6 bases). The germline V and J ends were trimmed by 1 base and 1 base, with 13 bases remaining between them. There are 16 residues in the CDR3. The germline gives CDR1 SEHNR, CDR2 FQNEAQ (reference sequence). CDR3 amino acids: CASSLGGGRSNTEAFF. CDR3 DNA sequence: TGTGCCAGCAGCTTAGGGGGGGGCCGCTCGAACACTGAAGCTTTCTTT.

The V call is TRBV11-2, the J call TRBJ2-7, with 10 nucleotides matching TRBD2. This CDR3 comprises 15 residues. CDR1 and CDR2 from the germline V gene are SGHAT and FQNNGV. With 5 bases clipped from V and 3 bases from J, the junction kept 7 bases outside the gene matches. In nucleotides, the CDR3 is TGTGCCAGCAGCCCTATAGCGGGGGGCGACTACGAGCAGTACTTC. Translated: CASSPIAGGDYEQYF.

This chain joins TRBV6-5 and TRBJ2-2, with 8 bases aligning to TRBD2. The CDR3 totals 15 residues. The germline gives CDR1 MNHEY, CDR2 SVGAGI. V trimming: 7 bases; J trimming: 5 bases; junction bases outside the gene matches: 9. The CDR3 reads CASIQAGVFTGELFF. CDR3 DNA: TGTGCCAGCATTCAAGCGGGAGTGTTTACCGGGGAGCTGTTTTTT.

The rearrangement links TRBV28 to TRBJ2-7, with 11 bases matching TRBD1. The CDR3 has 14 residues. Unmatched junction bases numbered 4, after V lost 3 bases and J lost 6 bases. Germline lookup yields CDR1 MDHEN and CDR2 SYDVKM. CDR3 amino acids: CASSLWTGGSEQYF. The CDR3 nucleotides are TGTGCCAGCAGTTTGTGGACAGGGGGCTCCGAGCAGTACTTC. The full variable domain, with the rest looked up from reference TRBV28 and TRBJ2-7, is DVKVTQSSRYLVKRTGEKVFLECVQDMDHENMFWYRQDPGLGLRLIYFSYDVKMKEKGDIPEGYSVSREKKERFSLILESASTNQTSMYLCASSLWTGGSEQYFGPGTRLTVT.

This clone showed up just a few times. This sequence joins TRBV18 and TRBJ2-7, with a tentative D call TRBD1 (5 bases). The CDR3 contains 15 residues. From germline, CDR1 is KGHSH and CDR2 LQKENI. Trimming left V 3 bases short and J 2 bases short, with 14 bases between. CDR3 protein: CASSPLQEPTYEQYF. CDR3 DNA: TGTGCCAGCTCACCGTTACAGGAACCAACCTACGAGCAGTACTTC.

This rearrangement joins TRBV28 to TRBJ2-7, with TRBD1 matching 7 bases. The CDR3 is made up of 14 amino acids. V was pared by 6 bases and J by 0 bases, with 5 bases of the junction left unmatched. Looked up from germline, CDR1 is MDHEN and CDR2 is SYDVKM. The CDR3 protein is CASRPGQNSYEQYF. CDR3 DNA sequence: TGTGCCAGCAGACCGGGACAGAACTCCTACGAGCAGTACTTC.